Below, 19 T cell receptor beta chains from the same sample are listed, as sequenced in a study of cytomegalovirus exposure and HLA in healthy donors. The PCR made use of 60 Vbeta and 13 Jbeta primers. This table comes from immunoSEQ multiplex PCR, and its TCRdb copy is limited to in-frame clones, with some not included. The sample contains 200,000 to 250,000 clones, around 80% of which appear only once. Specimen: PBMCs. The receptors originated from a man aged 30-40 years in good health and CMV-seronegative.

This chain joins TRBV29-1 and TRBJ2-2; TRBD2 agrees at 13 bases. CDR1 is SQVTM, CDR2 ANQGSEA, per germline. The CDR3 covers 18 residues. J gave up 1 base and V 4 bases, and 9 bases lay outside the gene matches. The DNA of the CDR3 is TGCAGCGTTGGGCCAAGGACTAGCGGGGGCTTGAACACCGGGGAGCTGTTTTTT. Its protein product is CSVGPRTSGGLNTGELFF.

The rearrangement uses TRBV19 and TRBJ2-3; possibly TRBD1 for D (6 bases). The CDR3 totals 12 residues. V was clipped by 9 bases and J by 0 bases, with 7 bases between them. Germline assignment: CDR1 LNHDA and CDR2 SQIVND (reference sequence). DNA for the CDR3: TGTGCCAGCAGGGGTAGCACAGATACGCAGTATTTT. Translated: CASRGSTDTQYF.

This clone has only a few counts. This chain joins TRBV7-2 and TRBJ2-3; 11 nucleotides match TRBD2. J lost 2 bases, V lost 6 bases, and 10 bases had no gene match. The V gene's germline CDR1 is SGHTA and CDR2 FQGNSA. The CDR3 contains 17 residues. Written as DNA, the CDR3 is TGTGCCAGCAGGCGCAGCGGACTAGCGGGCCTCACAGATACGCAGTATTTT. This gives the protein CASRRSGLAGLTDTQYF.

J is TRBJ2-1 and V is TRBV28; 15 bases align to TRBD2. The ends lost 4 bases at V and 8 bases at J; junction bases unmatched: 12. This CDR3 is 18 amino acids long. Germline CDR1 reads MDHEN; CDR2 reads SYDVKM. Written as DNA, the CDR3 is TGTGCCAGCAGTTCAACCCTGGGACTAGCGGGGGGCTGGGATGAGCAGTTCTTC. Its translation is CASSSTLGLAGGWDEQFF.

This chain uses TRBV6-6 with TRBJ1-6; tentative D call: TRBD1 (6 bases). There are 15 residues in the CDR3. The V gene lost 6 bases and the J gene lost 9 bases, with 18 bases spanning the gap. Germline V gene data show CDR1 as MNHNY and CDR2 as SVGAGI (reference sequence). The CDR3 is CASSPRGGDASPLHF. Here the CDR3 DNA reads TGTGCCAGCAGCCCCAGAGGGGGGGATGCTTCACCCCTCCACTTT.

This chain links TRBV4-3 with TRBJ2-7, with 8 bases matching TRBD2. V trimming: 1 base; J trimming: 1 base; junction bases outside the gene matches: 12. CDR3 length equals 18 residues. CDR1 and CDR2 (germline): LGHNA, YSLEER. CDR3 DNA: TGCGCCAGCAGCCAAGCCCCCCCGCGAGCGGGGGTTTCCTACGAGCAGTACTTC. It is translated as CASSQAPPRAGVSYEQYF.

The CDR3 region is CASSGGASQETQYF. The CDR3 DNA follows: TGTGCCAGCAGCGGGGGGGCGAGCCAGGAGACCCAGTACTTC. The chain joins TRBV7-6 to TRBJ2-5, with D possibly matching TRBD2 (7 bases). This CDR3 has 14 residues. Looked up from germline, CDR1 is SGHVS and CDR2 is FNYEAQ. V dropped 5 bases and J dropped 5 bases, with 15 bases sitting between them.

The chain uses TRBV13 and TRBJ2-1; the D gene is possibly TRBD2 (5 bases). Per the germline V gene, CDR1 is PRHDT and CDR2 is FYEKMQ (reference sequence). The CDR3 has 18 amino acids. The ends were cut back, 5 bases at V and 3 bases at J, with 23 bases in the middle. As DNA, the CDR3 is TGTGCCAGCAGCCCTGACTATTTAGCTCGTGAGGTCTACAATGAGCAGTTCTTC. Encoded protein: CASSPDYLAREVYNEQFF.

This clone was observed once. This chain joins TRBV6-5 and TRBJ1-6; D is uncertain. CDR1 is MNHEY, CDR2 SVGAGI, per germline. Trimming cost V 2 bases and J 10 bases, with 9 bases left between them. The CDR3 has 13 residues. The CDR3 DNA reads TGTGCCAGCAGTTACCTGAGCCAATCACCCCTCCACTTT. Amino acids: CASSYLSQSPLHF.

The V and J genes are TRBV27 and TRBJ2-3, with TRBD1 as a possible D gene (5 bases). Germline CDR1 MNHEY, CDR2 SMNVEV (reference sequence). CDR3 length equals 13 residues. Trimming cost V 4 bases and J 9 bases, with 14 bases left between them. The CDR3 sequence: CASSSGRLWTQYF. DNA for the CDR3: TGTGCCAGCAGTTCAGGGCGCCTTTGGACGCAGTATTTT.

The V and J genes are TRBV11-2 and TRBJ2-7, with 11 bases fitting TRBD2. Losses at the gene ends were 5 bases for V and 4 bases for J; bases not matched to a gene: 10. Germline V gene data show CDR1 as SGHAT and CDR2 as FQNNGV. This CDR3 is 16 amino acids long. The CDR3, as DNA: TGTGCCAGCAGCCGACAGCTAGCGGGGGGTTTGTACGAGCAGTACTTC. Protein: CASSRQLAGGLYEQYF.

This clone was seen just once. The chain links TRBV19 to TRBJ1-2; a weak D match, TRBD1 (5 bases). CDR1 and CDR2 (germline): LNHDA, SQIVND (reference sequence). V was cut by 6 bases and J by 4 bases, with 15 bases left in between. The CDR3 runs 14 residues. DNA of the CDR3: TGTGCCAGTAGCCTAAGCCGGGGGACCTATGGCTACACCTTC. Protein product: CASSLSRGTYGYTF.

This CDR3 reads CASRLHPNTEAFF. The CDR3 DNA reads as TGTGCCAGCAGACTACACCCGAACACTGAAGCTTTCTTT. V is TRBV6-4 and J is TRBJ1-1; D uncertain. Trimming removed 6 bases at V and 1 base at J, with 9 bases between. This CDR3 spans 13 amino acids. The germline gives CDR1 MRHNA, CDR2 SNTAGT.

V gene TRBV10-3 combines with J gene TRBJ2-7, with D perhaps TRBD2 (5 bases). The V gene lost 8 bases and the J gene lost 3 bases, with 23 bases spanning the gap. The germline V gene has CDR1 ENHRY and CDR2 SYGVKD. CDR3 size: 16 residues. DNA of the CDR3: TGTGCCATCTCGATAGTTTGGACCCCCGGGGTCTACGAGCAGTACTTC. Translating gives CAISIVWTPGVYEQYF.

In its sample, this clone was seen a few times. This sequence joins TRBV27 and TRBJ1-5; TRBD1 agrees at 7 bases. CDR1 and CDR2 (germline): MNHEY, SMNVEV (reference sequence). The CDR3 is made up of 12 amino acids. The trim removed 6 bases at V and 4 bases at J, leaving 0 bases unmatched. CDR3 region: CASSRGNQPQHF. The DNA of the CDR3 is TGTGCCAGCAGCAGGGGGAATCAGCCCCAGCATTTT.

CDR3 amino acids: CASRCKTGTLISSNQPQHF. The CDR3 coding sequence is TGCGCCAGCAGATGTAAGACAGGGACTCTAATTTCTAGCAATCAGCCCCAGCATTTT. The gene calls are TRBV23-1 and TRBJ1-5; 7 bases are a match to TRBD1. TRBV23-1 is filed as an ORF, its function uncertain. The CDR3 runs to 19 residues. J lost 0 bases, V lost 6 bases, and 17 bases had no gene match.

Worth noting for this clone: The CDR3 does not end in the conserved phenylalanine or tryptophan, so this is likely a read error. The DNA is left out, because the CDR3 cannot be placed on it with certainty; the CDR3 is given as TCRdb lists it. The chain joins TRBV6-1 to TRBJ2-7; the D call in the table, TRBD1, was not verified against the DNA. Counting both end residues, the CDR3 totals 15 amino acids. From germline, CDR1 is MNHNS and CDR2 SASEGT. CDR3 in amino acids: CASSQTLPGQMSEVL.

The chain carries TRBV7-8 and TRBJ2-2, with 15 positions matching TRBD2. The CDR3 contains 17 residues. Germline V gives CDR1 SGHVS, CDR2 FQNEAQ. J gave up 7 bases and V 3 bases, and 6 bases lay outside the gene matches. CDR3: CASSFGLAGGRIGELFF. The CDR3 DNA is TGTGCCAGCAGCTTCGGACTAGCGGGGGGGCGGATCGGGGAGCTGTTTTTT.

The rearrangement uses TRBV15 and TRBJ1-5, with TRBD1 identical over 7 bases. Germline CDR1 and CDR2: LNHNV and YYDKDF (reference sequence). V dropped 1 base and J dropped 4; count of bases not matched to a gene: 16. The CDR3 has 19 residues. CDR3 nucleotides: TGTGCCACCAGCAGAGTCACAGGGGTGACTCGATACTCGAATCAGCCCCAGCATTTT. Protein: CATSRVTGVTRYSNQPQHF.